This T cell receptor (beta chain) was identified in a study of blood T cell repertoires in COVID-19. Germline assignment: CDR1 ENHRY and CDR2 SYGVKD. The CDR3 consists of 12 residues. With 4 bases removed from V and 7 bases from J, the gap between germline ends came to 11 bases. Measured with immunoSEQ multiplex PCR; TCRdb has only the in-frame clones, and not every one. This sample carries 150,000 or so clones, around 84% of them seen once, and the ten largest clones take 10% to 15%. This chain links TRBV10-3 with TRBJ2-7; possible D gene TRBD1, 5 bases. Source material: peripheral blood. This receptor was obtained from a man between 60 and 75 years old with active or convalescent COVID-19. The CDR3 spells CAISVQGPEQYF. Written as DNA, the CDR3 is TGTGCCATCAGTGTTCAGGGCCCGGAGCAGTACTTC.